This TCR beta chain was identified in a study of T cell repertoires in cytomegalovirus infection. Across the study: Both CMV infection and a matching HLA type were indicated by public TCR beta signatures. The study, taken as a whole, reports: The study found HLA-C-restricted CMV-specific TCR beta clonotypes dominating the ex vivo response.

TCRdb re-called the reads through MiXCR, storing one row per CDR3 protein. The sample holds 250,000 or so distinct CDR3 sequences, 17% seen once. This clonotype was detected many times. As yet, its antigen is unknown. The germline V gene has CDR1 LNHNV and CDR2 YYDKDF (reference sequence). The CDR3 is 17 amino acids. Trimming removed 1 base from V and 3 bases from J; junction bases left unmatched: 10. Material for sequencing was CD8+ T cells from PBMCs. The receptor was derived from a human donor in good health (CMV status not recorded). Some clones in this sample may be carry-over from other donors' samples. J is TRBJ2-7 and V is TRBV15, with TRBD1 matching 9 bases. The CDR3 loop reads CATSRVGRDRAIYEQYF. In DNA, the CDR3 is TGTGCCACCAGCAGAGTGGGTCGGGACAGGGCTATCTACGAGCAGTACTTC.